This is a list of T cell receptor beta chains from one sample in a study of blood T cells in healthy people across ages. TCRdb re-derived calls from the 5' RACE reads in MiXCR, one entry per CDR3 protein. Of fewer than 900,000 distinct CDR3 sequences in the sample, under 40% were seen once. Material: blood. The source is a man aged 18 to 35 in good health. Each CDR3 is given with its conserved first and last residue. The order of the fields is V gene, J gene, D gene, clone size, CDR3 DNA, CDR3 protein. D genes are given only for firm matches. Only some rows state a clone size, as once, few, many or a class for expanded clones.

>TRBV10-3|TRBJ2-7|NA|few
TGTGCCATCAGTGAGAGGGGAGAGCAGTACTTC
CAISERGEQYF
>TRBV7-9|TRBJ2-1|NA|NA
TGTGCCAGCAGCACTCTCGGAAGGGACTCTATAGACTCCTACGAGCAGTTCTTC
CASSTLGRDSIDSYEQFF
>TRBV9|TRBJ2-2|NA|few
TGTGCCAGCAGCGTAGGAATGGGGACCGGGGAGCTGTTTTTT
CASSVGMGTGELFF
>TRBV7-2|TRBJ1-2|TRBD1|NA
TGTGCCAGCAGCTACGCACACCCGGGACAGGGAAGCTATGGCTACACCTTC
CASSYAHPGQGSYGYTF
>TRBV7-9|TRBJ1-2|NA|few
TGTGCCAGCAGCTTAGCAAGGCTCCCCACCTTC
CASSLARLPTF
>TRBV13|TRBJ1-1|NA|NA
TGTGCCAGCACCCCTGGTTTCGGCAAGAACACTGAAGCTTTCTTT
CASTPGFGKNTEAFF
>TRBV4-1|TRBJ1-1|TRBD1|few
TGCGCCAGCAGCCAAGCACCGAGAGGACAGGGACGGGTAAACACTGAAGCTTTCTTT
CASSQAPRGQGRVNTEAFF
>TRBV7-2|TRBJ2-3|NA|many
TGTGCCAGCAGCGGACAAGTCACAGATACGCAGTATTTT
CASSGQVTDTQYF
>TRBV4-3|TRBJ2-3|NA|few
TGCGCCAGCAGCCAAGATCGTTCCGCTTGTACGCAGTATTTT
CASSQDRSACTQYF
>TRBV7-2|TRBJ2-3|TRBD2|many
TGTGCCAGCAGCTCCGAAGACTATACTAGCGGGGGGCCCACAGATACGCAGTATTTT
CASSSEDYTSGGPTDTQYF
>TRBV11-2|TRBJ2-1|TRBD2|NA
TGTGCCAGCAGCCCAGTAGCGGGGGCGGCCTACAATGAGCAGTTCTTC
CASSPVAGAAYNEQFF